This entry lists 4 T cell receptor beta chains sequenced from one sample in a study of regulatory T cells in long-lasting Graves disease. Stated time point: persistent/refractory GD, antithyroid drugs over 5 years with positive TRAb. Construction of the TCR library relied on RNA isolated from PBMCs. In building TCR beta libraries, iRepertoire HTBI primers were used together with Arm-PCR of CDR3 regions. TCRdb re-called the multiplex PCR reads through MiXCR, storing one row per CDR3 protein. The table has a few hundred thousand distinct CDR3 sequences, around 24% seen once. The material was peripheral blood mononuclear cells (PBMCs), obtained when the disease was refractory, from a patient treated with antithyroid drugs. These receptors originate from a female donor with Graves disease.

This clonotype has only a few counts. The V gene is TRBV25-1, the J gene TRBJ1-6; TRBD1 matches at 10 bases. Germline lookup yields CDR1 MGHDK and CDR2 SYGVNS. CDR3 size: 15 residues. The junction had 7 bases not matched to a gene; V was cut back by 5 bases and J by 9 bases. Written as DNA, the CDR3 is TGTGCCAGCAGTACATACCGGGACAGGGGTTCACCCCTCCACTTT. It codes for CASSTYRDRGSPLHF.

This clonotype has a handful of counts. V usage is TRBV20-1 and J usage is TRBJ1-1, with D unclear. Trimming took 5 bases from V and 8 from J, leaving 15 bases between them. CDR3 length equals 12 residues. Germline V gene lookup returns CDR1 DFQATT and CDR2 SNEGSKA (reference sequence). This chain's CDR3 is CSAQSDREEAFF. CDR3 DNA sequence: TGCAGTGCTCAATCCGACCGGGAAGAAGCTTTCTTT.

This chain connects TRBV12-3 or TRBV12-4 to TRBJ2-2, with TRBD2 matching 8 bases. V trimming: 1 base; J trimming: 5 bases; junction bases outside the gene matches: 6. The CDR3 has 16 residues. The CDR3 loop is CASSLGAGVDTGELFF. The DNA of the CDR3 is TGTGCCAGCAGTTTAGGAGCGGGAGTCGATACCGGGGAGCTGTTTTTT.

The V and J genes are TRBV7-9 and TRBJ2-7; no clear D. V was clipped by 1 base and J by 5 bases, with 6 bases between them. The germline CDR1 and CDR2 sequences are SEHNR and FQNEAQ (reference sequence). The CDR3 is 12 amino acids. The CDR3 DNA reads TGTGCCAGCAGCTTAGGGTTTCACGAGCAGTACTTC. Protein: CASSLGFHEQYF.